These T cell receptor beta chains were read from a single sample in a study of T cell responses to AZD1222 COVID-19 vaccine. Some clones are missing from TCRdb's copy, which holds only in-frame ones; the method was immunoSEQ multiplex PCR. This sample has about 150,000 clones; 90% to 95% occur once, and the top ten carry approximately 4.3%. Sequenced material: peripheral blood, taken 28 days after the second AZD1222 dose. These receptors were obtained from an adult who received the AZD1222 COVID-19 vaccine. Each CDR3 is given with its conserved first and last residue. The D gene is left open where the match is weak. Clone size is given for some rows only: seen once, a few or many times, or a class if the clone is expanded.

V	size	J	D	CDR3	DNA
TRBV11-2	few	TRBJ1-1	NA	CASSLGWSAEAFF	TGTGCCAGCAGCTTAGGTTGGTCAGCTGAAGCTTTCTTT
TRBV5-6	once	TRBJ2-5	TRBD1	CASSFGTGVQETQYF	TGTGCCAGCAGCTTCGGGACAGGGGTCCAAGAGACCCAGTACTTC
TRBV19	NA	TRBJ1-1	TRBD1	CASSGTGGTATEAFF	TGTGCCAGTAGTGGGACAGGGGGCACAGCGACTGAAGCTTTCTTT
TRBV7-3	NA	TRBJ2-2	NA	CASSLTRTGELFF	TGTGCCAGCAGCTTAACGCGCACCGGGGAGCTGTTTTTT
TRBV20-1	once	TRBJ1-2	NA	CSARGGYGYTF	TGCAGTGCTAGAGGAGGCTATGGCTACACCTTC
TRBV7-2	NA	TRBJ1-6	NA	CASSTGTNRGSPLHF	TGTGCCAGCAGCACAGGGACGAATAGAGGTTCACCCCTCCACTTT
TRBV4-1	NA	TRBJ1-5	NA	CASSQDRRAGNQPQHF	TGCGCCAGCAGCCAAGATAGGAGGGCAGGCAATCAGCCCCAGCATTTT
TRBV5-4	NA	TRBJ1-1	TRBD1	CASQGARNTEAFF	TGTGCCAGCCAGGGGGCGAGGAACACTGAAGCTTTCTTT
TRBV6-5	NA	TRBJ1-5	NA	CASSPGTPNQPQHF	TGTGCCAGCAGCCCCGGGACTCCAAATCAGCCCCAGCATTTT
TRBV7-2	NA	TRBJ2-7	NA	CASSLVQDPGEQYF	TGTGCCAGCAGCTTAGTTCAAGATCCAGGGGAGCAGTACTTC
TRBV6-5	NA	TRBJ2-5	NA	CASSLRGETQYF	TGTGCCAGCAGTTTGAGGGGGGAGACCCAGTACTTC
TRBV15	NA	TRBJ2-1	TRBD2	CATRPGTNNEQFF	TGTGCCACCAGGCCCGGGACTAACAATGAGCAGTTCTTC
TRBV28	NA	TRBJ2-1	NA	CASSLGDFSYNEQFF	TGTGCCAGCAGTTTAGGGGACTTTTCCTACAATGAGCAGTTCTTC
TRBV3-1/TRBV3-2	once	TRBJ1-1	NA	CASSQIGGRLNTEAFF	TGTGCCAGCAGCCAAATAGGGGGACGGTTGAACACTGAAGCTTTCTTT
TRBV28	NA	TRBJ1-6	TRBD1	CASSVRDRVNSPLHF	TGTGCCAGCAGTGTAAGGGACAGGGTGAATTCACCCCTCCACTTT